This TCR beta chain was documented in a study of radiotherapy plus CTLA-4 blockade in lung cancer. The germline V gene has CDR1 SGHVS and CDR2 FNYEAQ. Trimming shortened V by 4 bases and J by 3 bases, and 13 bases separated the two germline ends. The CDR3 sequence is 14 residues long. CTLA-4 blockade using ipilimumab, together with focal radiation, was received by patients with chemo-refractory metastatic non-small-cell lung cancer. Produced via immunoSEQ multiplex PCR; TCRdb's table is partial and in-frame only. The data hold about 49,000 clones, with around 83% observed a single time. Material: peripheral blood, obtained from a patient treated with radiotherapy plus ipilimumab. This rearrangement joins TRBV7-6 to TRBJ2-7; TRBD2 is a possible D gene (5 bases). This sequence originates from a human donor with non-small cell lung cancer whose response to radiotherapy plus ipilimumab could not be evaluated. This chain's CDR3 is CASSYRRENYEQYF. For the CDR3, the DNA is TGTGCCAGCAGCTATCGAAGGGAGAACTACGAGCAGTACTTC.